This T cell receptor (beta chain) was obtained from a study of blood T cell repertoires in COVID-19. Study context: Italy, Spain and the United States were the sources of the convalescent and acute COVID-19 samples. The analysed material was cDNA or gDNA that came from T cells, B-cell-depleted T cells, or PBMCs.

Original methodology: Reference gene primer amplification gave nucleated cell count estimates. Sequencing used immunoSEQ multiplex PCR; TCRdb keeps in-frame clones, though not all of them. Clone size and V and J calls were adopted from that table, with D and trimming inferred from the DNA. The top ten hold 2.5% to 4% of the sample, which has more than 300,000 clones, around nine tenths seen once. The sample holds one count of this clone. Germline lookup yields CDR1 SQVTM and CDR2 ANQGSEA. J gave up 6 bases and V 3 bases, and 10 bases lay outside the gene matches. The CDR3 has 14 residues. Sequencing was carried out using peripheral blood. V usage is TRBV29-1 and J usage is TRBJ1-2; TRBD1 aligns across 7 bases. The receptor was isolated from a woman under 30 who had recovered from COVID-19. The CDR3 coding sequence is TGCAGCGTTGATGCCCCCTACAGGGGACATGGCTACACCTTC. Its protein product is CSVDAPYRGHGYTF.